This TCR beta chain was sequenced for a study of CD8+ T cells in alopecia areata. About the study: Each recipient was an approximately 7-11-week-old female C3H/HeJ mouse given skin from an approximately 6-12-month-old C3H/HeJ donor with spontaneous alopecia.

Findings and caveats of the study: Lesional scalp displayed greater clonality than normal scalp, most notably in alopecia totalis/universalis.

This clone was found a few times. Its antigen is currently unknown. Any gene name here is a mouse gene name. Following RNA extraction, reverse transcription yielded cDNA that acted as the sequencing template. Profiled with immunoSEQ multiplex PCR; TCRdb holds only in-frame clones, not every one. The sample was found to contain 90,000 to 130,000 clones, and every one recurs. The sample was lesional skin. This TCR was recovered from a C3H/HeJ mouse with alopecia areata. These mice share the MHC haplotype H2-k.

CDR3: CASSDHRGSDYTF. The sequenced CDR3 bases are TGTGCCAGCAGTGATCACAGGGGTTCC. The V call is TRBV13-1, the J call TRBJ1-2; 7 positions agree with TRBD1. The sequenced fragment ends 4 residues before the CDR3 boundary, so the rest is inferred from the germline J gene. The CDR3 loop spans 13 amino acids. The V gene's germline CDR1 is NSHNY and CDR2 SYGAGN.